This T cell receptor (beta chain) was retrieved from a study of OX40 agonist ivuxolimab in advanced cancers. Germline CDR1 is LNHDA and CDR2 is SQIVND (reference sequence). Trimming stripped 0 bases from V and 4 bases from J, with 10 bases between. The CDR3 contains 14 residues. On this clone itself: Its specificity is not known.

The protocol was immunoSEQ multiplex PCR, while the TCRdb copy is restricted to in-frame clones and leaves out a portion. The top ten clones hold 0.45% to 0.7% of a sample with 30,000 to 50,000 clones, approximately 90% of them seen once. Broader study findings: Low normalized T-cell clonal expansion was additionally recorded for some nonresponders.

The sequencing here drew on CD4+ or CD8+ T cells sorted from blood, taken in a trial of the OX40 agonist ivuxolimab. The V call is TRBV19, the J call TRBJ2-7, with D uncertain. The TCR sequence derives from an adult with an advanced solid tumor such as melanoma, head and neck, liver or kidney cancer. CDR3 amino acids: CASSIEPSSYEQYF. CDR3 in DNA: TGTGCCAGTAGTATAGAGCCCAGTTCATACGAGCAGTACTTC. The full variable domain, rest sourced from reference TRBV19 and TRBJ2-7, is DGGITQSPKYLFRKEGQNVTLSCEQNLNHDAMYWYRQDPGQGLRLIYYSQIVNDFQKGDIAEGYSVSREKKESFPLTVTSAQKNPTAFYLCASSIEPSSYEQYFGPGTRLTVT.